The sequence of this T cell receptor beta chain was determined in a study of Tregs in tolerant kidney transplant recipients. Before regulatory T cell sorting, thawed PBMCs rested overnight at 37°C in roughly 200 IU/ml IL-2. Method: immunoSEQ multiplex PCR; TCRdb's copy keeps in-frame clones and lacks some. The profile covers under 95,000 clones, with 75% to 95% appearing a single time and 0.34% taken by the ten largest. The receptor was isolated from a human donor who received a combined kidney and bone marrow transplant. The source material was Tregs from blood, sampled before the transplant.

The CDR3 region is CASSLRPSGETQYF. The CDR3 DNA reads as TGTGCCAGCAGTTTACGCCCATCCGGAGAGACCCAGTACTTC. This sequence joins TRBV27 and TRBJ2-5; D not resolved. The CDR3 loop spans 14 amino acids. The V gene lost 2 bases and the J gene lost 4 bases, with 11 bases spanning the gap. Germline V gene sequence: CDR1 MNHEY, CDR2 SMNVEV (reference sequence).